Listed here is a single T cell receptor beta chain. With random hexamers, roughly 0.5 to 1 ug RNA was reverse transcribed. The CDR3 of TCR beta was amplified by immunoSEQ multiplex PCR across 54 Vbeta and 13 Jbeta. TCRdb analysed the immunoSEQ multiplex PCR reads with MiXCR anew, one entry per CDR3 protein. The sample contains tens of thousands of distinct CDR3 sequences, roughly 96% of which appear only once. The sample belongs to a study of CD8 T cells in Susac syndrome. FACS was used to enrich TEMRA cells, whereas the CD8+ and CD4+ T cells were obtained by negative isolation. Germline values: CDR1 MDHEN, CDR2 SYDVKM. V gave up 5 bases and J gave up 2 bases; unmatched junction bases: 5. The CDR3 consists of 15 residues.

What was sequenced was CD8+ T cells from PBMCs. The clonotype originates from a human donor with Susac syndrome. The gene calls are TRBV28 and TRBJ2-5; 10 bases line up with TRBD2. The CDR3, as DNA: TGTGCCAGCAGTCAGCGGGGGGGACTTCAAGAGACCCAGTACTTC. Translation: CASSQRGGLQETQYF.